A selection of T cell receptor beta chains follows, all from one sample in a study of tumor and adjacent non-tumor tissue in lung cancer. From the multiplex PCR reads, TCRdb called clonotypes with MiXCR, one entry per CDR3 protein. The profile covers approximately 79,000 distinct CDR3 sequences, with about 61% appearing a single time and around 16% taken by the ten largest. The sample was lung tumor tissue. These receptors all stem from a man aged 65 to 85 with non-small cell lung cancer. Both conserved end residues are part of each CDR3. Each record gives: clone size, V gene, J gene, D gene, CDR3 protein, CDR3 DNA. D genes are given only for firm matches. Clone size is shown for a subset of rows, as once, few, many or a class of expanded clone.

clone size: NA
V gene: TRBV9
J gene: TRBJ2-7
D gene: TRBD1
CDR3 protein: CASSVGSGTGVSYEQYF
CDR3 DNA: TGTGCCAGCAGCGTAGGTTCGGGGACAGGGGTGTCCTACGAGCAGTACTTC

clone size: NA
V gene: TRBV29-1
J gene: TRBJ2-5
D gene: NA
CDR3 protein: CSAMEDSRAQETQNF
CDR3 DNA: TGCAGCGCCATGGAGGACAGTAGAGCACAAGAGACCCAGAACTTC

clone size: many
V gene: TRBV28
J gene: TRBJ1-2
D gene: TRBD1
CDR3 protein: CASRRTGGLGYTF
CDR3 DNA: TGTGCCAGCAGACGGACAGGGGGCCTTGGCTACACCTTC

clone size: NA
V gene: TRBV11-2
J gene: TRBJ2-7
D gene: TRBD2
CDR3 protein: CANSPRTGGYEHYF
CDR3 DNA: TGTGCCAACAGCCCAAGGACGGGGGGGTACGAGCATTACTTC

clone size: NA
V gene: TRBV6-6
J gene: TRBJ1-2
D gene: NA
CDR3 protein: CVSSLNRRSNYGYTF
CDR3 DNA: TGCGTCAGCAGTTTGAACAGGAGGTCCAACTATGGCTACACCTTC

clone size: NA
V gene: TRBV30
J gene: TRBJ2-2
D gene: TRBD1
CDR3 protein: CAWRQGANTGELFF
CDR3 DNA: TGTGCCTGGAGACAGGGGGCGAACACCGGGGAGCTGTTTTTT

clone size: NA
V gene: TRBV29-1
J gene: TRBJ2-1
D gene: TRBD2
CDR3 protein: CSAREGSLEQFF
CDR3 DNA: TGCAGCGCCCGGGAGGGGAGCCTGGAGCAGTTCTTT

clone size: NA
V gene: TRBV6-1
J gene: TRBJ1-5
D gene: NA
CDR3 protein: CASSNVGNQPQHF
CDR3 DNA: TGTGCCAGCAGTAACGTGGGCAATCAGCCCCAGCATTTT

clone size: NA
V gene: TRBV20-1
J gene: TRBJ2-5
D gene: NA
CDR3 protein: CSASGDLVETQYF
CDR3 DNA: TGTAGTGCTAGTGGGGACTTAGTTGAGACCCAGTACTTC

clone size: NA
V gene: TRBV20-1
J gene: TRBJ1-5
D gene: TRBD1
CDR3 protein: CSAAGQTYYQPQHF
CDR3 DNA: TGCAGTGCGGCGGGACAGACTTACTATCAGCCCCAGCATTTT

clone size: many
V gene: TRBV5-5
J gene: TRBJ2-3
D gene: TRBD2
CDR3 protein: CASSLTGGLRTDTQYF
CDR3 DNA: TGTGCCAGCAGCTTGACGGGGGGGCTTAGGACAGATACGCAGTATTTT

clone size: NA
V gene: TRBV5-1
J gene: TRBJ2-3
D gene: NA
CDR3 protein: CASSSDTSWGTDTQYF
CDR3 DNA: TGCGCCAGCAGCTCGGACACCTCCTGGGGGACAGATACGCAGTATTTT

clone size: NA
V gene: TRBV28
J gene: TRBJ2-7
D gene: NA
CDR3 protein: CAISLQGGFEQYF
CDR3 DNA: TGTGCCATCAGTCTACAGGGAGGGTTCGAGCAGTACTTC

clone size: many
V gene: TRBV5-1
J gene: TRBJ2-2
D gene: NA
CDR3 protein: CASSLDAGTGELFF
CDR3 DNA: TGCGCCAGCAGCTTGGATGCAGGGACCGGGGAGCTGTTTTTT

clone size: NA
V gene: TRBV11-2
J gene: TRBJ2-7
D gene: TRBD2
CDR3 protein: CASNLNPGLAGVREQYF
CDR3 DNA: TGTGCCAGCAACTTGAACCCGGGACTAGCGGGAGTTCGCGAGCAGTACTTC

clone size: NA
V gene: TRBV11-2
J gene: TRBJ2-7
D gene: NA
CDR3 protein: CTCSLDKGGRYEQYF
CDR3 DNA: TGTACATGCAGCTTAGATAAGGGAGGACGCTACGAGCAGTACTTC

clone size: many
V gene: TRBV4-1
J gene: TRBJ2-6
D gene: TRBD1
CDR3 protein: CASSQDPGTASPGANVLTF
CDR3 DNA: TGCGCCAGCAGCCAAGACCCCGGGACAGCCTCGCCTGGGGCCAACGTCCTGACTTTC

clone size: many
V gene: TRBV28
J gene: TRBJ1-5
D gene: NA
CDR3 protein: CASSWNFRGQPQHF
CDR3 DNA: TGTGCCAGCAGTTGGAACTTCCGGGGGCAGCCCCAGCATTTT

clone size: NA
V gene: TRBV28
J gene: TRBJ2-7
D gene: NA
CDR3 protein: CASSFGSPGYVQYF
CDR3 DNA: TGTGCCAGTAGTTTTGGATCTCCTGGGTACGTGCAGTACTTC

clone size: few
V gene: TRBV7-9
J gene: TRBJ1-3
D gene: NA
CDR3 protein: CASSLAGRSGNTIYF
CDR3 DNA: TGTGCCAGCAGCTTAGCCGGGCGCTCTGGAAACACCATATATTTT

clone size: NA
V gene: TRBV12-3/TRBV12-4
J gene: TRBJ2-7
D gene: TRBD1
CDR3 protein: CASLPDRAYEEYF
CDR3 DNA: TGTGCCAGCCTGCCCGACAGGGCCTACGAGGAGTACTTC

clone size: many
V gene: TRBV10-2
J gene: TRBJ2-3
D gene: TRBD2
CDR3 protein: CASRGSTSGVTDTQYF
CDR3 DNA: TGCGCCAGCAGGGGGTCGACTAGCGGGGTAACAGATACGCAGTATTTT

clone size: NA
V gene: TRBV19
J gene: TRBJ2-7
D gene: TRBD1
CDR3 protein: CASTLNGGTGRYEQYF
CDR3 DNA: TGTGCCAGTACCCTGAACGGCGGGACAGGCCGCTACGAGCAGTACTTC

clone size: NA
V gene: TRBV5-4
J gene: TRBJ2-7
D gene: NA
CDR3 protein: CAGTPGQRPYEQYF
CDR3 DNA: TGTGCCGGCACCCCCGGGCAGAGACCGTACGAGCAGTACTTC

clone size: NA
V gene: TRBV11-1
J gene: TRBJ2-5
D gene: NA
CDR3 protein: CTSSLSSRVQETQYF
CDR3 DNA: TGTACCAGCAGTTTATCATCCAGGGTTCAAGAGACCCAGTACTTC

clone size: NA
V gene: TRBV11-1
J gene: TRBJ1-2
D gene: NA
CDR3 protein: CASSLQTGYGYTF
CDR3 DNA: TGTGCTAGCAGCTTACAGACGGGTTATGGCTACACCTTC

clone size: many
V gene: TRBV5-4
J gene: TRBJ2-5
D gene: TRBD1
CDR3 protein: CASSLLGQGQETQYF
CDR3 DNA: TGTGCCAGCAGCTTACTGGGACAGGGACAAGAGACCCAGTACTTC

clone size: NA
V gene: TRBV11-2
J gene: TRBJ2-7
D gene: TRBD1
CDR3 protein: CASSFGTGSIYEQYF
CDR3 DNA: TGTGCCAGCAGTTTTGGGACAGGGAGCATCTACGAGCAGTACTTC

clone size: many
V gene: TRBV29-1
J gene: TRBJ2-1
D gene: TRBD2
CDR3 protein: CSVATSREQFF
CDR3 DNA: TGCAGCGTAGCGACTAGCCGTGAGCAGTTCTTC

clone size: NA
V gene: TRBV11-2
J gene: TRBJ2-1
D gene: NA
CDR3 protein: CASSFVGGNELFF
CDR3 DNA: TGTGCCAGTAGCTTCGTAGGAGGCAATGAGCTGTTCTTC

clone size: NA
V gene: TRBV7-3
J gene: TRBJ1-1
D gene: TRBD1
CDR3 protein: CASSPSQGETEAFF
CDR3 DNA: TGTGCCAGCAGCCCGAGCCAGGGGGAAACTGAAGCTTTCTTT

clone size: few
V gene: TRBV7-9
J gene: TRBJ1-4
D gene: NA
CDR3 protein: CAAGGAANEKLFF
CDR3 DNA: TGTGCTGCGGGGGGGGCGGCTAATGAAAAACTGTTTTTT

clone size: many
V gene: TRBV20-1
J gene: TRBJ2-3
D gene: NA
CDR3 protein: CSALTDTQYF
CDR3 DNA: TGCAGTGCCCTAACAGATACGCAGTATTTT

clone size: NA
V gene: TRBV29-1
J gene: TRBJ2-1
D gene: TRBD2
CDR3 protein: CSVEWAGLVPLSYNEQFF
CDR3 DNA: TGCAGCGTTGAATGGGCGGGACTAGTCCCTCTCTCCTACAATGAGCAGTTCTTC

clone size: many
V gene: TRBV6-1
J gene: TRBJ2-1
D gene: NA
CDR3 protein: CASIARGGQFFNEQFF
CDR3 DNA: TGTGCCAGCATCGCGAGAGGAGGGCAGTTTTTCAATGAGCAGTTCTTC

clone size: NA
V gene: TRBV6-1
J gene: TRBJ2-2
D gene: NA
CDR3 protein: CASKGFRNIRELFF
CDR3 DNA: TGTGCCAGCAAAGGGTTCCGGAACATCAGGGAGCTGTTTTTT

clone size: NA
V gene: TRBV11-2
J gene: TRBJ2-5
D gene: NA
CDR3 protein: CATSLGLAGLETQYF
CDR3 DNA: TGTGCCACCAGCTTAGGACTCGCCGGGCTTGAGACCCAGTACTTC

clone size: NA
V gene: TRBV30
J gene: TRBJ2-5
D gene: NA
CDR3 protein: CACLSVTVQDTQYF
CDR3 DNA: TGTGCCTGCCTCTCCGTGACAGTCCAAGATACCCAGTACTTC

clone size: NA
V gene: TRBV11-2
J gene: TRBJ2-5
D gene: TRBD1
CDR3 protein: CASGLNRGSLEIQYF
CDR3 DNA: TGTGCCAGCGGCTTAAACAGGGGGTCATTAGAGATCCAGTACTTC

clone size: NA
V gene: TRBV6-5
J gene: TRBJ2-7
D gene: NA
CDR3 protein: CANSLGIDSYEQYF
CDR3 DNA: TGTGCCAACAGTCTCGGGATCGATTCCTACGAGCAGTACTTC

clone size: NA
V gene: TRBV11-2
J gene: TRBJ2-1
D gene: TRBD2
CDR3 protein: CASSISCSASGRTSQFF
CDR3 DNA: TGTGCCAGCAGCATTAGCTGTTCGGCTAGCGGGAGGACGAGTCAATTCTTC

clone size: NA
V gene: TRBV11-2
J gene: TRBJ2-1
D gene: NA
CDR3 protein: CASGVPGNPEFF
CDR3 DNA: TGTGCCAGCGGCGTCCCCGGGAATCCGGAGTTCTTC

clone size: once
V gene: TRBV29-1
J gene: TRBJ1-1
D gene: NA
CDR3 protein: CSALTSEALF
CDR3 DNA: TGCAGCGCCTTGACTAGTGAAGCTTTATTT

clone size: NA
V gene: TRBV12-3/TRBV12-4
J gene: TRBJ2-5
D gene: NA
CDR3 protein: CASSTTAGRETQYF
CDR3 DNA: TGTGCCAGCAGTACAACCGCAGGGCGAGAGACCCAGTACTTC

clone size: few
V gene: TRBV11-2
J gene: TRBJ2-4
D gene: TRBD1
CDR3 protein: CANSSPDRERNIQYF
CDR3 DNA: TGTGCCAACAGCTCCCCTGACAGGGAGAGAAACATTCAGTACTTC

clone size: NA
V gene: TRBV11-1
J gene: TRBJ1-2
D gene: NA
CDR3 protein: CASSSEGGNCFTF
CDR3 DNA: TGTGCCAGCAGCTCGGAGGGAGGAAATTGCTTCACCTTC

clone size: NA
V gene: TRBV21-1
J gene: TRBJ1-2
D gene: NA
CDR3 protein: CASSPRGSSYGYTF
CDR3 DNA: TGTGCCAGCAGCCCCAGGGGATCGAGCTATGGCTACACCTTC

clone size: NA
V gene: TRBV29-1
J gene: TRBJ2-2
D gene: TRBD1
CDR3 protein: CSIELEEGQGAGELFF
CDR3 DNA: TGCAGCATTGAATTAGAGGAGGGACAGGGGGCCGGGGAGCTGTTTTTT

clone size: NA
V gene: TRBV11-3
J gene: TRBJ2-2
D gene: NA
CDR3 protein: CASNPLTTGELFF
CDR3 DNA: TGTGCCAGCAATCCCTTAACCACCGGGGAGCTGTTTTTT

clone size: NA
V gene: TRBV4-2
J gene: TRBJ2-3
D gene: TRBD2
CDR3 protein: CANNQGRLATSTDTQYF
CDR3 DNA: TGTGCCAACAACCAGGGTCGACTAGCGACTAGCACAGATACGCAGTATTTT

clone size: NA
V gene: TRBV20-1
J gene: TRBJ2-7
D gene: TRBD1
CDR3 protein: CSASGTGSSYEQYF
CDR3 DNA: TGCAGTGCTAGTGGGACAGGGAGCTCCTACGAGCAGTACTTC

clone size: medium-sized
V gene: TRBV11-2
J gene: TRBJ2-7
D gene: NA
CDR3 protein: CASSLVREQYF
CDR3 DNA: TGTGCCAGCAGCTTAGTACGCGAGCAGTACTTC

clone size: NA
V gene: TRBV7-8
J gene: TRBJ2-7
D gene: TRBD1
CDR3 protein: CASISNRPGQGLYEQYF
CDR3 DNA: TGTGCCAGCATCTCGAATCGGCCGGGACAGGGACTCTACGAGCAATACTTC

clone size: NA
V gene: TRBV29-1
J gene: TRBJ2-5
D gene: TRBD1
CDR3 protein: CSVAPQPSLPDRGLNRQETQYF
CDR3 DNA: TGCAGCGTTGCCCCCCAACCAAGTTTGCCTGACAGGGGGCTTAACAGGCAAGAGACCCAGTACTTC

clone size: NA
V gene: TRBV11-2
J gene: TRBJ1-5
D gene: NA
CDR3 protein: CASRLGRGERGSSNQPQHF
CDR3 DNA: TGTGCCAGCAGACTAGGGCGGGGGGAAAGGGGTTCTAGCAATCAGCCCCAGCATTTT

clone size: NA
V gene: TRBV20-1
J gene: TRBJ2-1
D gene: TRBD1
CDR3 protein: CSALAGTGLDNEQFF
CDR3 DNA: TGCAGTGCTCTGGCCGGGACAGGGCTGGACAATGAGCAGTTCTTC

clone size: NA
V gene: TRBV30
J gene: TRBJ1-3
D gene: NA
CDR3 protein: CAWKGGNTIYF
CDR3 DNA: TGTGCCTGGAAAGGTGGAAACACCATATATTTT

clone size: NA
V gene: TRBV29-1
J gene: TRBJ2-3
D gene: TRBD2
CDR3 protein: CNPRLAGGDRQYF
CDR3 DNA: TGCAACCCCCGACTAGCGGGGGGTGATAGGCAGTATTTT